A single sample is the source of the 5 T cell receptor beta chains below, sequenced in a study of cytomegalovirus exposure and HLA in healthy donors (dated by TCRdb to 2016 to 2017). Receptor amplification or capture employed the immunoSEQ multiplex PCR assay. A mixture of 60 forward primers for TCR Vbeta segments and 13 reverse primers for TCR Jbeta segments was used in the multiplex PCR. TCRdb re-hosts the immuneACCESS table, in-frame sequences only. Its copies lack some clones; in the studies checked, an unresolved V gene accounts for under half of them, and the cause for the rest is not known. The sample includes 150,000 to 200,000 clones, with just over 70% observed a single time. About 2.5% of the sample lies in the top ten. Sequencing was done on a sample of PBMCs. Receptors originate from a human donor in good health.

The chain has TRBV19 and TRBJ1-2; D not resolved. This CDR3 spans 12 amino acids. CDR1 and CDR2 (germline): LNHDA, SQIVND (reference sequence). V lost 4 bases, J lost 8 bases, and 11 bases lay in between. The CDR3 loop reads CASSKRESGYTF. Written as DNA, the CDR3 is TGTGCCAGTAGTAAGAGGGAATCCGGCTACACCTTC.

The genes are TRBV19 and TRBJ1-5, with unresolved D. The V end was cut by 5 bases, the J end by 7 bases, with 9 bases between. Germline values: CDR1 LNHDA, CDR2 SQIVND (reference sequence). The CDR3 extends over 12 amino acids. In DNA form, the CDR3 reads TGTGCCAGTAGTGTCAGTACCCAGCCCCAGCATTTT. Translating gives CASSVSTQPQHF.

The V and J genes are TRBV2 and TRBJ2-5; D gene unclear. The CDR3 has 15 residues. V was shortened by 6 bases and J by 4 bases, with 18 bases between the two germline ends. In germline, CDR1 is SNHLY, CDR2 FYNNEI. The DNA of the CDR3 is TGTGCCAGCAGGCCTCAGGCCCGTTCTGGAGAGACCCAGTACTTC. Protein product: CASRPQARSGETQYF.

J is TRBJ1-2 and V is TRBV25-1; 8 bases match TRBD1. The CDR3 contains 13 residues. The J segment lost 8 bases and the V segment lost 5 bases, leaving 7 bases of the junction unmatched. Germline V lookup: CDR1 MGHDK, CDR2 SYGVNS. In DNA form, the CDR3 reads TGTGCCAGCAGTAAAGGGACAGGTATGGGCTACACCTTC. This translates into CASSKGTGMGYTF.

A single count supports this clone. The chain is built from TRBV28 and TRBJ2-3, with a tentative D call TRBD1 (6 bases). The V end lost 7 bases, the J end lost 0 bases, and 17 bases lay between the germline ends. The CDR3 is 16 residues long. The germline V gene encodes CDR1 MDHEN and CDR2 SYDVKM. The CDR3 DNA is TGTGCCAGCATACCCTACAGGGTTCTTAGCACAGATACGCAGTATTTT. It is translated as CASIPYRVLSTDTQYF.